Below, 10 T cell receptor beta chains from the same sample are listed, as sequenced in a study of cytomegalovirus exposure and HLA in healthy donors (dated by TCRdb to 2015 to 2018). Preparation of the library involved the immunoSEQ multiplex PCR assay. For the multiplex PCR, a mixture combining 60 forward primers for TCR Vbeta segments and 13 reverse primers for TCR Jbeta segments was used. Here the immuneACCESS table is served through TCRdb, limited to in-frame sequences with V and J called. Missing clones are a known gap in these copies; in checked studies unresolved V genes cover under half, and the rest lacks a known reason. The sample table holds around 180,000 clones, of which approximately 80% were seen once. 0.95% to 1.5% of the sample is taken by the ten largest. The sequenced sample consisted of PBMCs. These TCRs come from a boy aged 2 to 10 in good health and CMV-seronegative.

This chain links TRBV6-6 with TRBJ1-2, with a weak D call TRBD1 (6 bases). The germline gives CDR1 MNHNY, CDR2 SVGAGI (reference sequence). This CDR3 region has 16 residues. V shed 7 bases and J shed 5 bases, with 23 bases lying between them. DNA for the CDR3: TGTGCCAGCATTCCCTACCCCGACAGGACCCGATATGGCTACACCTTC. Translated: CASIPYPDRTRYGYTF.

The chain couples TRBV15 to TRBJ1-2, with D perhaps matching TRBD1 (5 bases). The CDR3 is made up of 15 amino acids. The germline V gene has CDR1 LNHNV and CDR2 YYDKDF (reference sequence). The V gene lost 4 bases and the J gene lost 4 bases, with 16 bases spanning the gap. This chain's CDR3 is CATSNGGEVRYGYTF. The DNA of the CDR3 is TGTGCCACCAGCAACGGGGGAGAGGTACGCTATGGCTACACCTTC.

The J gene is TRBJ1-1, the V gene TRBV6-5; D is undetermined. Looked up from germline, CDR1 is MNHEY and CDR2 is SVGAGI. The CDR3 spans 13 residues. Trimming pared 4 bases from V and 1 base from J, leaving 7 bases between. The CDR3 here is CASSFTRNTEAFF. The CDR3 nucleotides are TGTGCCAGCAGTTTTACACGGAACACTGAAGCTTTCTTT.

V gene TRBV9 combines with J gene TRBJ1-2; D not resolved. This CDR3 has 11 residues. In germline, CDR1 is SGDLS, CDR2 YYNGEE. Trimming pared 6 bases from V and 4 bases from J, leaving 7 bases between. CDR3 sequence (DNA): TGTGCCAGCAACCGAGGCTATGGCTACACCTTC. This encodes CASNRGYGYTF.

The chain is built from TRBV5-1 and TRBJ1-2; 7 bases align to TRBD1. Looked up from germline, CDR1 is SGHRS and CDR2 is YFSETQ. V shed 0 bases and J 5 bases; nucleotides not matched to a gene: 4. The CDR3 has 14 residues. CDR3 nucleotides: TGCGCCAGCAGCTTGGAGGGGGCGCAGTATGGCTACACCTTC. The encoded protein is CASSLEGAQYGYTF.

The rearrangement links TRBV29-1 to TRBJ2-7; 9 nucleotides match TRBD1. CDR1 is SQVTM, CDR2 ANQGSEA, per germline. V lost 4 bases to trimming and J lost 4 bases; unmatched junction nucleotides: 8. There are 14 residues in the CDR3. CDR3 sequence: CSVAVTGGPYEQYF. CDR3 nucleotides: TGCAGCGTTGCCGTCACAGGGGGCCCTTACGAGCAGTACTTC.

This clone showed up just a few times. This sequence joins TRBV30 and TRBJ2-7, with 12 bases aligning to TRBD2. CDR1 is GTSNPN, CDR2 SVGIG, per germline (reference sequence). V lost 6 bases to trimming and J lost 2 bases; unmatched junction nucleotides: 5. The CDR3 is 14 amino acids. The CDR3 loop is CACLLAGGTYEQYV. The CDR3 nucleotides are TGTGCCTGCCTGCTAGCGGGGGGGACCTACGAGCAGTACGTC.

The chain uses TRBV5-1 and TRBJ1-1, with a tentative D call TRBD1 (5 bases). Trimming removed 0 bases from V and 1 base from J, with 10 bases in between. Germline lookup yields CDR1 SGHRS and CDR2 YFSETQ. The CDR3 contains 15 residues. CDR3 protein: CASSLDLRGNTEAFF. The CDR3 region has the DNA TGCGCCAGCAGCTTGGATCTAAGGGGGAACACTGAAGCTTTCTTT.

The chain uses TRBV19 and TRBJ1-5; D is uncertain. Trimming stripped 1 base from V and 3 bases from J, with 10 bases between. CDR3 length equals 15 residues. Germline CDR1 and CDR2: LNHDA and SQIVND (reference sequence). In nucleotides, the CDR3 is TGTGCCAGTAGTATAGCATGGCAGGACAATCAGCCCCAGCATTTT. Protein product: CASSIAWQDNQPQHF. Filled out from reference TRBV19 and TRBJ1-5, the complete variable domain reads DGGITQSPKYLFRKEGQNVTLSCEQNLNHDAMYWYRQDPGQGLRLIYYSQIVNDFQKGDIAEGYSVSREKKESFPLTVTSAQKNPTAFYLCASSIAWQDNQPQHFGDGTRLSIL.

The chain couples TRBV2 to TRBJ1-1, with D uncertain. Germline V CDR1 and CDR2: SNHLY, FYNNEI. The CDR3 is made up of 16 amino acids. Trimming stripped 2 bases from V and 0 bases from J, with 13 bases between. CDR3 nucleotides: TGTGCCAGCAGTGAATGGCGGGGAGTTATGAACACTGAAGCTTTCTTT. Translating it yields CASSEWRGVMNTEAFF.